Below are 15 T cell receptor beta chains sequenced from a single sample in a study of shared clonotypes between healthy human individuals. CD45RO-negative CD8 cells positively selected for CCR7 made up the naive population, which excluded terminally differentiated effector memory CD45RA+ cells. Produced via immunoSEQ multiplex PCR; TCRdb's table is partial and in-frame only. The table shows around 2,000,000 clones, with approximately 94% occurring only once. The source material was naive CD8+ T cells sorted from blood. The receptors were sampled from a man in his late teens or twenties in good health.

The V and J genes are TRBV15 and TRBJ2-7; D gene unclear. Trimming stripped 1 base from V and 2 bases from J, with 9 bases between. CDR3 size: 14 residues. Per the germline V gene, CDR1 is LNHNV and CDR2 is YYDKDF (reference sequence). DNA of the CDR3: TGTGCCACCAGCAGAGCTGGTTCCCCCTACGAGCAGTACTTC. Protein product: CATSRAGSPYEQYF.

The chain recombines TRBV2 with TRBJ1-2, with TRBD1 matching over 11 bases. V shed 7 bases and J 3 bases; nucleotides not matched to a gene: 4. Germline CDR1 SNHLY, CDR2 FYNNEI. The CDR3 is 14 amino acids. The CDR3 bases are TGTGCCAGCACCTGGGACAGGGGGGACTATGGCTACACCTTC. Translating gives CASTWDRGDYGYTF.

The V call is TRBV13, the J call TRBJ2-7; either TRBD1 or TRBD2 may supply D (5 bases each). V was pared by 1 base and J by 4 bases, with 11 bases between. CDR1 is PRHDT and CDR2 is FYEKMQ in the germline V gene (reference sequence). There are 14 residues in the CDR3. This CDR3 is CASSLAGRRYEQYF. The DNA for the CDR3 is TGTGCCAGCAGCTTAGCAGGGAGAAGGTACGAGCAGTACTTC. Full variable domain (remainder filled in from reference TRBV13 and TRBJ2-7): AAGVIQSPRHLIKEKRETATLKCYPIPRHDTVYWYQQGPGQDPQFLISFYEKMQSDKGSIPDRFSAQQFSDYHSELNMSSLELGDSALYFCASSLAGRRYEQYFGPGTRLTVT.

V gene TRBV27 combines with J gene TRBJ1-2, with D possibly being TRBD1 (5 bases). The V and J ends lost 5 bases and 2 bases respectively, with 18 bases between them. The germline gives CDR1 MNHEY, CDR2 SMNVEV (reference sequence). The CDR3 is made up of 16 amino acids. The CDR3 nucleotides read TGTGCCAGCAGTATGGCGGGCGGGACGCCGAACTATGGCTACACCTTC. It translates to CASSMAGGTPNYGYTF.

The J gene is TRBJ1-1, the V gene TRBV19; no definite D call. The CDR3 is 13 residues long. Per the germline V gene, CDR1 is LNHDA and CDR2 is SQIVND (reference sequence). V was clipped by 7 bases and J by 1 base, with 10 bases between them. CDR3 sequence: CASTQTENTEAFF. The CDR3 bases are TGTGCCAGTACCCAGACTGAGAACACTGAAGCTTTCTTT.

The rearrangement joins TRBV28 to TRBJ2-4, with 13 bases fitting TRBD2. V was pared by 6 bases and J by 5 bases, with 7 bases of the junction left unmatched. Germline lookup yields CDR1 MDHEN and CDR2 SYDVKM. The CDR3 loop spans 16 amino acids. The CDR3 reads CASRSLGLAGQNIQYF. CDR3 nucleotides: TGTGCCAGCAGATCCCTGGGACTAGCGGGGCAAAACATTCAGTACTTC.

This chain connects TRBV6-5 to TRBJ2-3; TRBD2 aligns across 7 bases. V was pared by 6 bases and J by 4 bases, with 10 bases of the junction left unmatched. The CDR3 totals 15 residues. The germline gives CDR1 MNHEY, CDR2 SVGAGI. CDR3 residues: CASRPLAEGPDTQYF. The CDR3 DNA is TGTGCCAGCAGGCCCCTAGCGGAGGGACCAGATACGCAGTATTTT.

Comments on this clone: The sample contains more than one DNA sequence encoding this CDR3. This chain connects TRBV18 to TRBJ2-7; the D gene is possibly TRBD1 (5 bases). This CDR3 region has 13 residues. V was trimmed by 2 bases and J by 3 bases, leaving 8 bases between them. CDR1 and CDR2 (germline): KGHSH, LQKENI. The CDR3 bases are TGTGCCAGCTCACCAGGGGCAGGCTACGAGCAGTACTTC. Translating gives CASSPGAGYEQYF.

Written as DNA, the CDR3 is TGTGCCAGCAGTTACTCTGGGACAGGGGTCGGCAATGAGCAGTTCTTC. It yields the protein CASSYSGTGVGNEQFF. The chain uses TRBV6-5 and TRBJ2-1; 10 bases map to TRBD1. From germline, CDR1 is MNHEY and CDR2 SVGAGI. The CDR3 covers 16 residues. V gave up 0 bases and J gave up 6 bases; unmatched junction bases: 5.

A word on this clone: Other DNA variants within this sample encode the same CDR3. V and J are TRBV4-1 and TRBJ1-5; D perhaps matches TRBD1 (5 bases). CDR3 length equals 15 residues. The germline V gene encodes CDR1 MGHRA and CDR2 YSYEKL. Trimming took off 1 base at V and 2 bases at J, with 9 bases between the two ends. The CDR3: CASSQGQGGNQPQHF. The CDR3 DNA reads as TGCGCCAGCAGCCAAGGGCAGGGTGGCAATCAGCCCCAGCATTTT.

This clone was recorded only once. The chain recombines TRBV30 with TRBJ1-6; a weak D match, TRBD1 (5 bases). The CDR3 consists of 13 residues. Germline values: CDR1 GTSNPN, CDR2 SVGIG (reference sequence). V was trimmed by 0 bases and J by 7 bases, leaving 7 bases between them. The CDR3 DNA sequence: TGTGCCTGGAGTGTACAGGAAAATTCACCCCTCCACTTT. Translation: CAWSVQENSPLHF.

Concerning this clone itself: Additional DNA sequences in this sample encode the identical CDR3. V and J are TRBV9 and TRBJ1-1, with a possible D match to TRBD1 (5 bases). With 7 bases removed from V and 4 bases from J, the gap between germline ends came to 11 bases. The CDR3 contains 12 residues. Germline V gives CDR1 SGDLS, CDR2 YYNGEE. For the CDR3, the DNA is TGTGCCAGCGGGCGGGGGGGCACTGAAGCTTTCTTT. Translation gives CASGRGGTEAFF.

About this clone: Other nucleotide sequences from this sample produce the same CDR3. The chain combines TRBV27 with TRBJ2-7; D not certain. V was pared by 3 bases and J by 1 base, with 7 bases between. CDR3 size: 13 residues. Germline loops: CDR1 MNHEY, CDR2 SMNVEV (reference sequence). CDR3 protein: CASSFGRSYEQYF. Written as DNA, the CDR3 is TGTGCCAGCAGTTTCGGACGGTCCTACGAGCAGTACTTC.

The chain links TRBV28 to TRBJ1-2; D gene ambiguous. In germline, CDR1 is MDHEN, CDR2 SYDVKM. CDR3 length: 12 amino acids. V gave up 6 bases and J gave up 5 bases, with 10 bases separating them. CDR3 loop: CASSFSGYGYTF. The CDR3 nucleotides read TGTGCCAGCAGCTTTTCAGGTTATGGCTACACCTTC.

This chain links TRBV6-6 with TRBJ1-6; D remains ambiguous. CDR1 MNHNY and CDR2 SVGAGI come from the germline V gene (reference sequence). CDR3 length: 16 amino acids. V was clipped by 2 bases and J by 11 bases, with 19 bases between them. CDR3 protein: CASSYPSQVLRTPLHF. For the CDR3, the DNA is TGTGCCAGCAGTTACCCTAGCCAGGTCTTGAGAACACCCCTCCACTTT.